Listed here are 13 T cell receptor beta chains from one sample, sequenced in a study of immune cell composition in non-small cell lung cancer. Assay used: immunoSEQ multiplex PCR; TCRdb lists only in-frame clones, some missing. The table lists some 4,500 clones, 71% of them singletons, with about 9% in the top ten. Normal lung sampling was at least 3 cm from the tumour, as distant as possible. Sequencing used non-adjacent lung tissue. The receptors here all came from a human donor with non-small cell lung cancer.

J is TRBJ1-2 and V is TRBV7-2; 7 bases are a match to TRBD1. This CDR3 spans 13 amino acids. Trimming cost V 2 bases and J 3 bases; bases outside gene matches: 0. The germline V gene has CDR1 SGHTA and CDR2 FQGNSA. The CDR3 protein is CASSLTGDYGYTF. The CDR3 coding sequence is TGTGCCAGCAGCTTAACAGGGGACTATGGCTACACCTTC. The whole variable domain, filled in from reference TRBV7-2 and TRBJ1-2, reads GAGVSQSPSNKVTEKGKDVELRCDPISGHTALYWYRQSLGQGLEFLIYFQGNSAPDKSGLPSDRFSAERTGGSVSTLTIQRTQQEDSAVYLCASSLTGDYGYTFGSGTRLTVV.

The chain is built from TRBV25-1 and TRBJ1-1; D is undetermined. The germline V and J ends were trimmed by 2 bases and 1 base, with 8 bases remaining between them. Germline CDR1 reads MGHDK; CDR2 reads SYGVNS. This CDR3 contains 14 residues. The CDR3 DNA reads as TGTGCCAGCAGTGAAGGTCCGACGAACACTGAAGCTTTCTTT. Translation: CASSEGPTNTEAFF.

This clone turned up a few times. V usage is TRBV7-7 and J usage is TRBJ2-5; 7 nucleotides line up with TRBD1. CDR1 SSHAT and CDR2 FNYEAQ come from the germline V gene (reference sequence). The V segment lost 5 bases and the J segment 2 bases; nucleotides outside the gene matches: 8. The CDR3 loop spans 15 amino acids. As DNA, the CDR3 is TGTGCCAGCAGCCCCCGGGACAGTGAACAAGAGACCCAGTACTTC. This codes for CASSPRDSEQETQYF.

This clone has a handful of counts. The chain recombines TRBV5-8 with TRBJ1-2, with 8 bases lining up with TRBD1. The V segment lost 4 bases and the J segment 4 bases; nucleotides outside the gene matches: 3. Germline V gene data show CDR1 as SGHTS and CDR2 as YDEGEE. This CDR3 is 13 amino acids long. The CDR3 DNA is TGTGCCAGCAGCGTCGACAGGGGCTATGGCTACACCTTC. This encodes CASSVDRGYGYTF.

This clone occurred a few times. V usage is TRBV7-7 and J usage is TRBJ2-5; D is unclear. This CDR3 has 13 residues. In germline, CDR1 is SSHAT, CDR2 FNYEAQ (reference sequence). V lost 4 bases to trimming and J lost 5 bases, with 11 bases between them. CDR3 nucleotides: TGTGCCAGCAGCTCCCAAAGTGGGGAGACCCAGTACTTC. This encodes CASSSQSGETQYF.

This chain joins TRBV6-1 and TRBJ1-1, with D hard to call. V lost 2 bases to trimming and J lost 5 bases, with 9 bases between them. CDR3 size: 13 residues. Per germline, CDR1 MNHNS and CDR2 SASEGT. In nucleotides, the CDR3 is TGTGCCAGCAGTGAATGGACTGGAACTGAAGCTTTCTTT. Encoded protein: CASSEWTGTEAFF.

The chain employs TRBV11-3 and TRBJ2-5; D remains unclear. CDR3 length: 14 amino acids. The germline V gene has CDR1 SGHNT and CDR2 YENEEA. V lost 1 base and J lost 4, with 10 bases in between. CDR3 sequence: CASSLALELETQYF. CDR3 in DNA: TGTGCCAGCAGCTTAGCCCTTGAGTTAGAGACCCAGTACTTC.

The chain employs TRBV5-5 and TRBJ2-7, with 9 bases fitting TRBD1. The J segment lost 4 bases and the V segment lost 1 base, leaving 6 bases of the junction unmatched. Germline CDR1 is SGHKS and CDR2 is YYEKEE (reference sequence). The CDR3 covers 15 residues. The CDR3 sequence: CASSLLGQGFYEQYF. As DNA, the CDR3 is TGTGCCAGCAGCTTGTTGGGACAGGGCTTTTACGAGCAGTACTTC.

The genes are TRBV4-2 and TRBJ2-5, with TRBD2 matching 14 bases. Unmatched junction bases numbered 5, after V lost 6 bases and J lost 5 bases. This CDR3 has 15 residues. Per germline, CDR1 LGHNA and CDR2 YNFKEQ. CDR3 DNA: TGTGCCAGCAGTCGGACTAGCGGGGGGACGGAGACCCAGTACTTC. Translated, it gives CASSRTSGGTETQYF.

Relative to its sample, this clone is hyperexpanded. This rearrangement joins TRBV10-3 to TRBJ2-1; D possibly corresponds to TRBD1 (5 bases). The CDR3 sequence is 15 residues long. The V gene lost 6 bases and the J gene lost 7 bases, with 19 bases spanning the gap. Germline V gene lookup returns CDR1 ENHRY and CDR2 SYGVKD. The CDR3 DNA reads as TGTGCCATCAGGTCAGGGAATTTAGGGCCGAATGAGCAGTTCTTC. It yields the protein CAIRSGNLGPNEQFF.

V is TRBV5-1 and J is TRBJ2-5, with D possibly matching TRBD2 (6 bases). V lost 0 bases and J lost 5, with 20 bases in between. The CDR3 consists of 17 residues. From germline, CDR1 is SGHRS and CDR2 YFSETQ. CDR3 sequence: CASSLGVRGLKDETQYF. CDR3 in DNA: TGCGCCAGCAGCTTGGGGGTACGGGGACTGAAGGACGAGACCCAGTACTTC. The entire variable domain, with the rest obtained from reference TRBV5-1 and TRBJ2-5, is as follows: KAGVTQTPRYLIKTRGQQVTLSCSPISGHRSVSWYQQTPGQGLQFLFEYFSETQRNKGNFPGRFSGRQFSNSRSEMNVSTLELGDSALYLCASSLGVRGLKDETQYFGPGTRLLVL.

V is TRBV7-8 and J is TRBJ2-7, with 7 bases that match TRBD1. Germline loops: CDR1 SGHVS, CDR2 FQNEAQ. V dropped 1 base and J dropped 5; count of bases not matched to a gene: 2. CDR3 length equals 13 residues. The CDR3, as DNA: TGTGCCAGCAGCTTAGACAGGGGTCACGAGCAGTACTTC. This sequence encodes CASSLDRGHEQYF.

V is TRBV18 and J is TRBJ1-2; 9 bases line up with TRBD1. The ends lost 6 bases at V and 3 bases at J; junction bases unmatched: 5. Germline-derived CDR1 and CDR2 are KGHSH and LQKENI. There are 14 residues in the CDR3. CDR3 amino acids: CASSPGQGDYGYTF. CDR3 DNA: TGTGCCAGCTCCCCGGGACAGGGCGACTATGGCTACACCTTC.